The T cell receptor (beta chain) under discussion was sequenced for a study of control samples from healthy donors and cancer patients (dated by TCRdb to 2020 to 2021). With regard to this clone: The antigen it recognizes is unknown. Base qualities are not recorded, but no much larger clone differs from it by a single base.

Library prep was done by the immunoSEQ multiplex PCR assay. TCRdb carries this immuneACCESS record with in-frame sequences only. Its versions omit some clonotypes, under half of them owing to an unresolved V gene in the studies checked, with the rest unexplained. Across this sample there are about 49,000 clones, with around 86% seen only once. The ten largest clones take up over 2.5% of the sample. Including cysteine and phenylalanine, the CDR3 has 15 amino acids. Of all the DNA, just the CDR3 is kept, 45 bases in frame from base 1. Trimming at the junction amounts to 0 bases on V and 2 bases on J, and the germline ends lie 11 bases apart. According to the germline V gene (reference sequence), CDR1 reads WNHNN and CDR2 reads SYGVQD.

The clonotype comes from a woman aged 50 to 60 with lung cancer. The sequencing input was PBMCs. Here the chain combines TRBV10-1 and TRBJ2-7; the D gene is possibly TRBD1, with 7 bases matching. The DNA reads TGCGCCAGCAGTGAGTCAGGAGGGGGCACCTACGAGCAGTACTTC. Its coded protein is CASSESGGGTYEQYF.